This entry features one T cell receptor (beta chain) sequence. Its antigen is currently unknown. These data originate in a study of cytomegalovirus exposure and HLA in healthy donors. Findings and caveats of the study: Presence/absence analysis assumed near-uniform sequencing depth across donors. A link between a missense DCLRE1C variant and TCR beta V- and J-gene trimming emerged from a later analysis. Most TCR beta V segments were productive about 87% or about 30% of the time in an earlier analysis.

The PCR had 60 Vbeta and 13 Jbeta primers. Using immunoSEQ multiplex PCR, the repertoire was profiled, and TCRdb retains in-frame clones only, with some absent. The sample records 110,000 or so clones, 70% to 85% being singletons. The CDR3 consists of 14 residues. Germline V gene data show CDR1 as SGHRS and CDR2 as YFSETQ. Losses at the gene ends were 0 bases for V and 5 bases for J; bases not matched to a gene: 3. This sequence originates from a woman between 50 and 59 years old in good health and CMV-seropositive. Sequencing was carried out using PBMCs. The chain is built from TRBV5-1 and TRBJ2-5, with 8 bases identical to TRBD2. For the CDR3, the DNA is TGCGCCAGCAGCTTGGGGGCTAGCGGGGAGACCCAGTACTTC. Translated, it gives CASSLGASGETQYF.